Below are 4 T cell receptor beta chains sequenced from a single sample in a study of PD-1 blockade in classical Hodgkin lymphoma. Sequencing was performed with immunoSEQ multiplex PCR; in TCRdb, only in-frame clones are kept and a portion is missing. This sample yields about 94,000 clones, of which about 93% are seen a single time; less than 2% belongs to the top ten. Specified time point: cycle 4 day 1 (C4D1), after six to seven weeks of nivolumab. All the patients suffered relapse after autologous stem cell transplantation, and brentuximab vedotin exposure differed. Sequencing used peripheral blood mononuclear cells (PBMCs), obtained before the fourth cycle of nivolumab. Receptor source: a human donor with classical Hodgkin lymphoma.

The chain joins TRBV27 to TRBJ2-3, with 14 bases matching TRBD2. CDR1 and CDR2 (germline): MNHEY, SMNVEV (reference sequence). V dropped 0 bases and J dropped 2; count of bases not matched to a gene: 10. The CDR3 spans 20 residues. The CDR3 loop is CASSLSLPGLAGAPTDTQYF. CDR3 DNA: TGTGCCAGCAGTTTATCACTCCCGGGACTAGCGGGAGCCCCCACAGATACGCAGTATTTT.

The J gene is TRBJ2-7, the V gene TRBV18; D might be TRBD1 or TRBD2, each matching 5 bases. The CDR3 is 15 amino acids. Trimming took off 5 bases at V and 7 bases at J, with 21 bases between the two ends. Germline assignment: CDR1 KGHSH and CDR2 LQKENI. The chain's CDR3 is CASSARDPRASEQYF. Here the CDR3 DNA reads TGTGCCAGCTCAGCCCGGGACCCACGGGCGAGTGAGCAGTACTTC.

The rearrangement joins TRBV4-1 to TRBJ2-3; no clear D. The CDR3 loop spans 15 amino acids. Germline assignment: CDR1 MGHRA and CDR2 YSYEKL. The ends were cut back, 1 base at V and 2 bases at J, with 10 bases in the middle. CDR3 region: CASSQALKLTDTQYF. CDR3 DNA: TGCGCCAGCAGCCAAGCGCTTAAACTCACAGATACGCAGTATTTT.

The chain has TRBV5-6 and TRBJ2-4, with 7 bases identical to TRBD1. The V segment lost 5 bases and the J segment 7 bases; nucleotides outside the gene matches: 15. CDR1 is SGHDT and CDR2 is YYEEEE in the germline V gene. The CDR3 is 16 residues long. This CDR3 reads CASSRDRVRVGNIQYF. CDR3 sequence (DNA): TGTGCCAGCAGTCGTGACAGGGTCCGAGTGGGGAACATTCAGTACTTC.